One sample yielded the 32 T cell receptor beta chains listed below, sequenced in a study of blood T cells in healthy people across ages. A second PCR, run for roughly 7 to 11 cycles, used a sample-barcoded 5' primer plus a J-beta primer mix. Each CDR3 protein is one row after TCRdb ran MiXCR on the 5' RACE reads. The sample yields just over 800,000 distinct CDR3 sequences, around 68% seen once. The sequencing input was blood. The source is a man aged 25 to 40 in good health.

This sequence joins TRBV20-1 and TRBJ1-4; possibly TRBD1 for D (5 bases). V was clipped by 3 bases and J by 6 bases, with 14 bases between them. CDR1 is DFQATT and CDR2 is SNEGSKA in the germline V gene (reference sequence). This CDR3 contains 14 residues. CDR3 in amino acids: CSASPRGRDEKLFF. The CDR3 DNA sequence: TGCAGTGCTAGCCCCCGGGGGAGGGATGAAAAACTGTTTTTT.

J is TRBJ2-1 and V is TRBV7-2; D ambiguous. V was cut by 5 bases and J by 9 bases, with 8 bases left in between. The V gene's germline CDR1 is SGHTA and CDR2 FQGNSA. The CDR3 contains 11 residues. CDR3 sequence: CASSPASEQFF. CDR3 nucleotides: TGTGCCAGCAGCCCAGCCAGTGAGCAGTTCTTC.

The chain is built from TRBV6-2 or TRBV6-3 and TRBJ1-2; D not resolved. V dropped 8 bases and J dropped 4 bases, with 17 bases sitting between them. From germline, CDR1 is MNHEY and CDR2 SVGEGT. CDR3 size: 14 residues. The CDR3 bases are TGTGCCAGCTGTACGGGCGGAGCCGGCTATGGCTACACCTTC. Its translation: CASCTGGAGYGYTF.

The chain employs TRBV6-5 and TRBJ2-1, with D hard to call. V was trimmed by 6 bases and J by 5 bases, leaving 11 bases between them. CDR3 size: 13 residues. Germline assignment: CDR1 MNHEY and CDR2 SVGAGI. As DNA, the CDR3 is TGTGCCAGCAGCCCACACCGGAACAATGAGCAGTTCTTC. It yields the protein CASSPHRNNEQFF.

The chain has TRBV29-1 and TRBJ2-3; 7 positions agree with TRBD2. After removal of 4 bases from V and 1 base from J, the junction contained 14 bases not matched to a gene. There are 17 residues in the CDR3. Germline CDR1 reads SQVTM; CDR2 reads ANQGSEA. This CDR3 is CSVAQPPLAVGTDTQYF. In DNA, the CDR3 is TGCAGCGTTGCCCAGCCACCGCTAGCGGTGGGCACAGATACGCAGTATTTT.

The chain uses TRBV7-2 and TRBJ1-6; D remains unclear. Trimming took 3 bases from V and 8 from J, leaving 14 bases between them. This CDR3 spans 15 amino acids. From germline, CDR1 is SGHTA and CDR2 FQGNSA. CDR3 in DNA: TGTGCCAGCAGCTTCACTGGAGGGCTTGATTCACCCCTCCACTTT. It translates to CASSFTGGLDSPLHF. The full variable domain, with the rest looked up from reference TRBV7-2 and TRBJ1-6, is GAGVSQSPSNKVTEKGKDVELRCDPISGHTALYWYRQSLGQGLEFLIYFQGNSAPDKSGLPSDRFSAERTGGSVSTLTIQRTQQEDSAVYLCASSFTGGLDSPLHFGNGTRLTVT.

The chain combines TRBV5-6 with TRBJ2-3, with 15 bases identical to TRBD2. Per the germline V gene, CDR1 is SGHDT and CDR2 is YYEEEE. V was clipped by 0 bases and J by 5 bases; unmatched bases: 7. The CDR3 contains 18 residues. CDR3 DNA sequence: TGTGCCAGCAGCTTGGTTGGACTAGCGGGGGGGCGTGGAGATACGCAGTATTTT. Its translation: CASSLVGLAGGRGDTQYF.

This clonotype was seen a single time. The CDR3 region is CASKRTSGLGTGELFF. CDR3 DNA: TGTGCCAGCAAAAGAACTAGCGGGCTAGGGACCGGGGAGCTGTTTTTT. The rearrangement uses TRBV27 and TRBJ2-2, with 9 bases lining up with TRBD2. The length of the CDR3 is 16 residues. V lost 7 bases, J lost 5 bases, and 11 bases stayed unmatched. Germline CDR1 MNHEY, CDR2 SMNVEV (reference sequence).

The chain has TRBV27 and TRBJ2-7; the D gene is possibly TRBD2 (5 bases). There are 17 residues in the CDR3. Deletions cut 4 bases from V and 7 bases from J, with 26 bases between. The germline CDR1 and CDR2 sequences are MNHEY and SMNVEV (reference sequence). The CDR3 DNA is TGTGCCAGCAGTTCCGGGCAGGTATACCTTTCTTGGAGGGAGCAGTACTTC. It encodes CASSSGQVYLSWREQYF.

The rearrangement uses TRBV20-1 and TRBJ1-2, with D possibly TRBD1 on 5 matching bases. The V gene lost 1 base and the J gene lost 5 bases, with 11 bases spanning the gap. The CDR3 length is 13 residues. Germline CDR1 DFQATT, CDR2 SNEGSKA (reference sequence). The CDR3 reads CSARVGERYGYTF. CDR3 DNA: TGCAGTGCTAGAGTGGGGGAACGGTATGGCTACACCTTC.

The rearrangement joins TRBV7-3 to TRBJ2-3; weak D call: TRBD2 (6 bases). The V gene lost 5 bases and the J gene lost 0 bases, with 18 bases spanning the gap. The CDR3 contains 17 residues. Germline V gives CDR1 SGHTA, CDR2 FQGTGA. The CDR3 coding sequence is TGTGCCAGCAGCCCAAGGGTCGGGAGAGGTAGCACAGATACGCAGTATTTT. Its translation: CASSPRVGRGSTDTQYF.

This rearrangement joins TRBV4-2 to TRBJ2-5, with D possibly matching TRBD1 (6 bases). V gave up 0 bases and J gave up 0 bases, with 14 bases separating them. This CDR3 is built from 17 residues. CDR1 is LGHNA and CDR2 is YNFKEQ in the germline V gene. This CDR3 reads CASSQESWTAYQETQYF. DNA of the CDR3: TGTGCCAGCAGCCAAGAATCGTGGACAGCGTACCAAGAGACCCAGTACTTC.

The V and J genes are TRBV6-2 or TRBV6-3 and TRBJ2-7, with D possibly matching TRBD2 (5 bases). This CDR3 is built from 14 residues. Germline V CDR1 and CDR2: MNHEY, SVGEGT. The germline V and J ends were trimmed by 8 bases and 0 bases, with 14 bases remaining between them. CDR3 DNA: TGTGCCAGCGGCCCGCGGGCGGTCTCCTACGAGCAGTACTTC. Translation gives CASGPRAVSYEQYF.

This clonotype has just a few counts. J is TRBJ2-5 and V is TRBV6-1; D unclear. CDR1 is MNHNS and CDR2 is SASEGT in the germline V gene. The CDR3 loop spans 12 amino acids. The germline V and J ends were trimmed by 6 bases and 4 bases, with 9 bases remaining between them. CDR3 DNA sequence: TGTGCCAGCAGCCACCCCCCAGAGACCCAGTACTTC. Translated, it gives CASSHPPETQYF.

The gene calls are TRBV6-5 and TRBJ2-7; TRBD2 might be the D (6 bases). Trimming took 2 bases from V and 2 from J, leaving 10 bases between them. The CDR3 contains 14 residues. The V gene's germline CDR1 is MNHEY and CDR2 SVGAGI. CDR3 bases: TGTGCCAGCAGTTACAGGAGGGGCCCCTACGAGCAGTACTTC. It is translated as CASSYRRGPYEQYF.

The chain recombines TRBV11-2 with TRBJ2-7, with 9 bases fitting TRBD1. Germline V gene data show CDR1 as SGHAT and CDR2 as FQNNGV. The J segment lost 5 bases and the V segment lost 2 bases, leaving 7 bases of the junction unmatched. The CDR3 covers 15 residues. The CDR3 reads CASSLNRGLGDEQYF. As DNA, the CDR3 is TGTGCCAGCAGCTTAAACAGGGGGCTCGGGGACGAGCAGTACTTC.

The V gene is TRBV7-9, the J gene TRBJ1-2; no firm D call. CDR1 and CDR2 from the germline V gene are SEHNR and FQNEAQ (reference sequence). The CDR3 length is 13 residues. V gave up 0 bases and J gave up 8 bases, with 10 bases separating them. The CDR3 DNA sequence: TGTGCCAGCAGCTTAGCCGTCCCTAAAGGCTACACCTTC. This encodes CASSLAVPKGYTF.

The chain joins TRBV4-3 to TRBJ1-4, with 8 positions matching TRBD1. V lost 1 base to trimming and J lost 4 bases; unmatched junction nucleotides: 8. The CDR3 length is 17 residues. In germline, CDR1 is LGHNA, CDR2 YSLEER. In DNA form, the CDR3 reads TGCGCCAGCAGCCAAGGACGCCCGGGACAGGTTAATGAAAAACTGTTTTTT. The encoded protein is CASSQGRPGQVNEKLFF.

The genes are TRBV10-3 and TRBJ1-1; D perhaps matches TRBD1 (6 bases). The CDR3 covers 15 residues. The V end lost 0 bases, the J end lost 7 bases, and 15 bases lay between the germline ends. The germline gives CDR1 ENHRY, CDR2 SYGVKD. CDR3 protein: CAISESSAGHLEAFF. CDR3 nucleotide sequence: TGTGCCATCAGTGAGTCGTCCGCGGGACATCTTGAAGCTTTCTTT.

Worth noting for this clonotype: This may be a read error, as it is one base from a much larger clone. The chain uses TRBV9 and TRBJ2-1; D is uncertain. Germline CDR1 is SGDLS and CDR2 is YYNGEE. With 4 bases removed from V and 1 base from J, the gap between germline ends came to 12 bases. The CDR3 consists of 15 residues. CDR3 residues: CASSRGRASYNEQFF. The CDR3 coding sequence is TGTGCCAGCAGCCGCGGACGGGCATCCTACAATGAGCAGTTCTTC.

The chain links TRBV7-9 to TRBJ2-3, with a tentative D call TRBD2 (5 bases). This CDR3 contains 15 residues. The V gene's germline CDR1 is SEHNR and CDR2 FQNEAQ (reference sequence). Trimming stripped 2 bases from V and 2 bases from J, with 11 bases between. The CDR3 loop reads CASSLKRSDTDTQYF. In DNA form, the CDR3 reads TGTGCCAGCAGCTTAAAGCGGTCCGACACAGATACGCAGTATTTT.

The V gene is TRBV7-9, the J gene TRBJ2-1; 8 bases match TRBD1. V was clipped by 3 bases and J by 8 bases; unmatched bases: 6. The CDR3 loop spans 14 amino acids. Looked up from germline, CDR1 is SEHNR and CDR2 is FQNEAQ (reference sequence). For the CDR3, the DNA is TGTGCCAGCAGCTTGGCAGGGGGCAAGGATGAGCAGTTCTTC. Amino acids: CASSLAGGKDEQFF.

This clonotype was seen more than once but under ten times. The CDR3 loop reads CASSQDRANSGYTF. In DNA, the CDR3 is TGTGCCAGCAGCCAAGATCGGGCAAACAGTGGCTACACCTTC. This chain connects TRBV4-2 to TRBJ1-2; D is uncertain. Trimming shortened V by 0 bases and J by 7 bases, and 12 bases separated the two germline ends. The CDR3 is 14 residues long. Germline V gene sequence: CDR1 LGHNA, CDR2 YNFKEQ.

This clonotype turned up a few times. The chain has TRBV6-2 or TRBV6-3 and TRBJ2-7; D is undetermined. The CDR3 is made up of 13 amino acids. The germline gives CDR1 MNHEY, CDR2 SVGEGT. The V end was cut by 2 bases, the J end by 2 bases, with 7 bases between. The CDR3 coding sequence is TGTGCCAGCAGTTACCACTCTCCCTACGAGCAGTACTTC. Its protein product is CASSYHSPYEQYF.

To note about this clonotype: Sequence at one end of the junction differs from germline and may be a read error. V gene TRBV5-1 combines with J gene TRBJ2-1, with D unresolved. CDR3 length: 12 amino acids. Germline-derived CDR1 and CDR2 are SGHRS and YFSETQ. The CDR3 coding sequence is TGCGCCAGCAGCTTGGGGTACAAGGAGCAGTTCTTC. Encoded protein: CASSLGYKEQFF.

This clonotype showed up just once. CDR3 in DNA: TGTGCCAGCAGCACTAGCGATACGAGAGATACGCAGTATTTT. This gives the protein CASSTSDTRDTQYF. This rearrangement joins TRBV12-3 or TRBV12-4 to TRBJ2-3, with TRBD2 matching over 7 bases. V shed 6 bases, J shed 5 bases, and the junction held 8 bases outside the gene matches. The length of the CDR3 is 14 residues.

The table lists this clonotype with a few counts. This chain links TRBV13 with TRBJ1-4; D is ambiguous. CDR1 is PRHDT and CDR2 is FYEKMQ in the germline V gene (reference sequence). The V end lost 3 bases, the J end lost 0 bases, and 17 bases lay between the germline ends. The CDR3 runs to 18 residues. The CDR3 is CASSLDGRAEATNEKLFF. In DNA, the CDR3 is TGTGCCAGCAGCTTGGATGGTAGAGCGGAGGCAACTAATGAAAAACTGTTTTTT.

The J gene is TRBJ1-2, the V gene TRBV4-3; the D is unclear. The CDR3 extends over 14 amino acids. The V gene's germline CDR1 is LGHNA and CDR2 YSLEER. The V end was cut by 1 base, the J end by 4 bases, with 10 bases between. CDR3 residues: CASSQVGRGYGYTF. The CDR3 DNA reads TGCGCCAGCAGCCAAGTGGGCCGTGGCTATGGCTACACCTTC.

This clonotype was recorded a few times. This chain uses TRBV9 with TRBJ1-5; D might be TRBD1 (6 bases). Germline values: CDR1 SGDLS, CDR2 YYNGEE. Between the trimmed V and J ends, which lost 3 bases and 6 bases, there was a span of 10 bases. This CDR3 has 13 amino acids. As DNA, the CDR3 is TGTGCCAGCAGCGCAGGGGAGGGTCAGCCCCAGCATTTT. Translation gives CASSAGEGQPQHF. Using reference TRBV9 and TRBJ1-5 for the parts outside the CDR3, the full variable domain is DSGVTQTPKHLITATGQRVTLRCSPRSGDLSVYWYQQSLDQGLQFLIQYYNGEERAKGNILERFSAQQFPDLHSELNLSSLELGDSALYFCASSAGEGQPQHFGDGTRLSIL.

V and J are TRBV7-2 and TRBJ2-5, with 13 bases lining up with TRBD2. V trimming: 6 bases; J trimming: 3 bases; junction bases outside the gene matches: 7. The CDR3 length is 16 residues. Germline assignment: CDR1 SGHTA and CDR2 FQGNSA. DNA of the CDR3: TGTGCCAGCAGTCGAACTAGCGGGGGGGCGGAAGAGACCCAGTACTTC. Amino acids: CASSRTSGGAEETQYF.

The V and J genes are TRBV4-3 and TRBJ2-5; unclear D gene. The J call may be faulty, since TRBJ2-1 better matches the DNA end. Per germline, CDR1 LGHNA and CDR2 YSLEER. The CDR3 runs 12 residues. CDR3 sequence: CASSQVVETQFF. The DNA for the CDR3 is TGCGCCAGCAGCCAAGTCGTAGAGACCCAGTTCTTC.

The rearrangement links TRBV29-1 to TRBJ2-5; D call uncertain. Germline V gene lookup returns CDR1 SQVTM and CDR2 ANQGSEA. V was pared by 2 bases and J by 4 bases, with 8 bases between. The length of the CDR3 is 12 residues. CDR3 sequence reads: CSVEIPLETQYF. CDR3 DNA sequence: TGCAGCGTTGAAATCCCGCTAGAGACCCAGTACTTC. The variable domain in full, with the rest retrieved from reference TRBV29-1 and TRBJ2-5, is SAVISQKPSRDICQRGTSLTIQCQVDSQVTMMFWYRQQPGQSLTLIATANQGSEATYESGFVIDKFPISRPNLTFSTLTVSNMSPEDSSIYLCSVEIPLETQYFGPGTRLLVL.